Listed below are T cell receptor beta chains from one sample, sequenced in a study of cytomegalovirus exposure and HLA in healthy donors. The repertoire was sequenced with immunoSEQ multiplex PCR; TCRdb's copy has only in-frame clones and lacks some. The sample yields roughly 180,000 clones, roughly 83% seen once. What was sequenced was PBMCs. The receptor set was obtained from a boy between 2 and 10 years old in good health and CMV-seronegative. CDR3s include the opening cysteine and the closing phenylalanine or tryptophan. D genes are given only for firm matches. The size field is filled for only some rows; it gives once, few, many or a size class.

CDR3: CAWSVRTSGGAGETQYF
DNA: TGTGCCTGGAGTGTACGCACTAGCGGGGGGGCCGGGGAGACCCAGTACTTC
D: TRBD2
size: few
V: TRBV30
J: TRBJ2-5

CDR3: CASSLRTGTRSGNTIYF
DNA: TGTGCCAGCAGCTTGAGGACAGGGACTCGCTCTGGAAACACCATATATTTT
D: TRBD1
size: NA
V: TRBV5-6
J: TRBJ1-3

CDR3: CASSLGDRLLTDTQYF
DNA: TGTGCCAGCAGCTTAGGGGACAGACTACTCACAGATACGCAGTATTTT
D: TRBD1
size: NA
V: TRBV7-8
J: TRBJ2-3

CDR3: CAWGHGPYEQYF
DNA: TGTGCCTGGGGACATGGGCCCTACGAGCAGTACTTC
D: NA
size: NA
V: TRBV30
J: TRBJ2-7

CDR3: CAWSGQTNSPLHF
DNA: TGTGCCTGGAGTGGACAGACAAATTCACCCCTCCACTTT
D: NA
size: NA
V: TRBV30
J: TRBJ1-6

CDR3: CASSFPTKRDTYEQYF
DNA: TGTGCCAGCAGCTTCCCGACTAAGCGGGACACCTACGAGCAGTACTTC
D: NA
size: once
V: TRBV7-9
J: TRBJ2-7

CDR3: CASSLGASGIYEQYF
DNA: TGTGCCAGCAGCTTAGGGGCTAGCGGGATCTACGAGCAGTACTTC
D: TRBD2
size: NA
V: TRBV13
J: TRBJ2-7

CDR3: CASSQDMDSNNEQFF
DNA: TGCGCCAGCAGCCAAGACATGGACTCAAACAATGAGCAGTTCTTC
D: NA
size: NA
V: TRBV4-1
J: TRBJ2-1

CDR3: CASSKTHLNTEAFF
DNA: TGTGCCAGCAGTAAGACACACTTGAACACTGAGGCTTTCTTT
D: NA
size: NA
V: TRBV6-5
J: TRBJ1-1

CDR3: CAWSDRGDTEAFF
DNA: TGTGCCTGGTCCGACAGGGGCGACACTGAAGCTTTCTTT
D: TRBD1
size: NA
V: TRBV30
J: TRBJ1-1

CDR3: CAWSVGQGNYGYTF
DNA: TGTGCCTGGAGTGTTGGGCAGGGGAACTATGGCTACACCTTC
D: NA
size: NA
V: TRBV30
J: TRBJ1-2

CDR3: CASSLIQNTEAFF
DNA: TGTGCCAGCAGCCTAATCCAGAACACTGAAGCTTTCTTT
D: NA
size: few
V: TRBV7-8
J: TRBJ1-1

CDR3: CASSQDLRGQETQYF
DNA: TGCGCCAGCAGCCAAGATCTAAGGGGCCAAGAGACCCAGTACTTC
D: NA
size: NA
V: TRBV4-3
J: TRBJ2-5

CDR3: CASSPRTGDNEQFF
DNA: TGCGCCAGCAGCCCCAGGACAGGCGACAATGAGCAGTTCTTC
D: TRBD1
size: NA
V: TRBV5-1
J: TRBJ2-1

CDR3: CASTPGLYQPQHF
DNA: TGTGCCAGCACCCCCGGACTCTATCAGCCCCAGCATTTT
D: NA
size: NA
V: TRBV2
J: TRBJ1-5

CDR3: CAISDEGLSYNSPLHF
DNA: TGTGCCATCAGTGACGAGGGCCTCTCCTATAATTCACCCCTCCACTTT
D: NA
size: NA
V: TRBV10-3
J: TRBJ1-6

CDR3: CASSFHGDEAFF
DNA: TGCGCCAGCAGCTTCCACGGTGATGAAGCTTTCTTT
D: NA
size: NA
V: TRBV5-1
J: TRBJ1-1

CDR3: CASKLPGSGSAGELFF
DNA: TGTGCCAGCAAACTCCCGGGGAGCGGGAGCGCCGGGGAGCTGTTTTTT
D: TRBD2
size: NA
V: TRBV2
J: TRBJ2-2

CDR3: CASSDRVQGETQYF
DNA: TGTGCCAGTAGTGACAGGGTTCAGGGAGAGACCCAGTACTTC
D: TRBD1
size: NA
V: TRBV19
J: TRBJ2-5

CDR3: CSVDGQFTDTQYF
DNA: TGCAGCGTTGATGGACAGTTCACAGATACGCAGTATTTT
D: NA
size: NA
V: TRBV29-1
J: TRBJ2-3

CDR3: CASSPSSTEAFF
DNA: TGTGCCAGCTCACCTTCGAGCACTGAAGCTTTCTTT
D: NA
size: NA
V: TRBV18
J: TRBJ1-1

CDR3: CASSDRPRSNTEAFF
DNA: TGTGCCAGCAGTGACAGGCCCCGATCCAACACTGAAGCTTTCTTT
D: NA
size: once
V: TRBV5-6
J: TRBJ1-1

CDR3: CASSEDDETGQDISYYWHEQYF
DNA: TGTGCCAGCAGTGAAGACGATGAAACGGGACAGGACATCTCCTATTACTGGCACGAGCAGTACTTC
D: TRBD1
size: NA
V: TRBV6-1
J: TRBJ2-7

CDR3: CASRGSTDTQYF
DNA: TGTGCCAGTAGGGGCAGCACAGATACGCAGTATTTT
D: NA
size: NA
V: TRBV19
J: TRBJ2-3

CDR3: CASREGTTLAKNIQYF
DNA: TGTGCCAGCAGGGAGGGGACTACCTTAGCCAAAAACATTCAGTACTTC
D: TRBD2
size: NA
V: TRBV2
J: TRBJ2-4

CDR3: CASKLAGERTYEQYF
DNA: TGTGCCAGCAAACTAGCGGGAGAGAGAACCTACGAGCAGTACTTC
D: TRBD2
size: NA
V: TRBV2
J: TRBJ2-7

CDR3: CASSASVGANYGYTF
DNA: TGTGCCAGCAGTGCGTCGGTCGGAGCTAACTATGGCTACACCTTC
D: NA
size: once
V: TRBV6-1
J: TRBJ1-2

CDR3: CASSGLAGGPQQFF
DNA: TGTGCCAGCAGTGGACTAGCGGGGGGCCCGCAGCAGTTCTTC
D: TRBD2
size: NA
V: TRBV2
J: TRBJ2-1

CDR3: CASRSVGGSNYGYTF
DNA: TGTGCCAGCAGATCCGTAGGGGGCTCAAACTATGGCTACACCTTC
D: TRBD1
size: NA
V: TRBV5-4
J: TRBJ1-2

CDR3: CASSPTSGVETGELFF
DNA: TGTGCCAGCTCACCAACTAGCGGGGTCGAGACCGGGGAGCTGTTTTTT
D: TRBD2
size: NA
V: TRBV18
J: TRBJ2-2

CDR3: CASSSLWARRDEQFF
DNA: TGTGCCAGCAGCTCGCTATGGGCTAGGCGGGATGAGCAGTTCTTC
D: NA
size: NA
V: TRBV11-2
J: TRBJ2-1

CDR3: CASSYSAGTVGGYTF
DNA: TGTGCCAGCAGTTACTCGGCGGGGACAGTCGGTGGCTACACCTTC
D: TRBD1
size: NA
V: TRBV6-5
J: TRBJ1-2

CDR3: CASRIGTGGIGYTF
DNA: TGTGCCAGCAGGATAGGGACAGGGGGCATCGGCTACACCTTC
D: TRBD1
size: once
V: TRBV6-5
J: TRBJ1-2

CDR3: CASRRARNSEQFF
DNA: TGTGCCAGCAGGCGGGCCCGTAACAGTGAGCAGTTCTTC
D: NA
size: few
V: TRBV7-2
J: TRBJ2-1

CDR3: CASSSGTGRGQPQHF
DNA: TGTGCCAGCAGTTCCGGGACAGGGAGAGGTCAGCCCCAGCATTTT
D: TRBD1
size: NA
V: TRBV7-2
J: TRBJ1-5

CDR3: CASGQGGNSPLHF
DNA: TGTGCCAGCGGACAGGGGGGAAATTCACCCCTCCACTTT
D: TRBD1
size: NA
V: TRBV6-5
J: TRBJ1-6

CDR3: CASSLASGATNEKLFF
DNA: TGCGCCAGCAGCTTGGCCTCAGGGGCCACTAATGAAAAACTGTTTTTT
D: NA
size: NA
V: TRBV5-1
J: TRBJ1-4

CDR3: CASSTGTSGNSPESYNEQFF
DNA: TGTGCCAGCAGCACCGGGACTAGCGGGAATTCCCCCGAGTCCTACAATGAGCAGTTCTTC
D: TRBD2
size: NA
V: TRBV5-4
J: TRBJ2-1

CDR3: CAWSVGGDGYTF
DNA: TGTGCCTGGAGTGTTGGGGGGGATGGCTACACCTTC
D: NA
size: NA
V: TRBV30
J: TRBJ1-2

CDR3: CASSPRRVNTEAFF
DNA: TGTGCCAGCAGCCCCCGCAGGGTGAACACTGAAGCTTTCTTT
D: NA
size: NA
V: TRBV9
J: TRBJ1-1